Following are 26 T cell receptor beta chains from one sample sequenced in a study of CD8 T cells in Susac syndrome. Random-hexamer reverse transcription was applied to 0.5 to 1 ug RNA. TCRdb itself ran the immunoSEQ multiplex PCR reads through MiXCR, one entry per CDR3 protein. The sample holds 90,000 to 110,000 distinct CDR3 sequences, less than 97% seen once. The sequenced material came from CD4+ T cells from PBMCs. The receptors were sampled from a human donor in good health.

The V and J genes are TRBV12-3 or TRBV12-4 and TRBJ1-1; D is possibly TRBD1 (6 bases). CDR3 length equals 11 residues. V gave up 5 bases and J gave up 8 bases, with 9 bases separating them. CDR3 residues: CASSAGQEAFF. The CDR3 nucleotides are TGTGCCAGCAGTGCCGGACAGGAAGCTTTCTTT.

The CDR3 region is CSAGRGNQPQHF. Here the CDR3 DNA reads TGCAGTGCTGGGCGGGGGAATCAGCCCCAGCATTTT. V gene TRBV20-1 combines with J gene TRBJ1-5; D might be TRBD1 (5 bases). V lost 5 bases to trimming and J lost 4 bases, with 9 bases between them. The CDR3 has 12 residues. Looked up from germline, CDR1 is DFQATT and CDR2 is SNEGSKA (reference sequence).

The J gene is TRBJ2-1, the V gene TRBV20-1; 11 bases line up with TRBD2. Per germline, CDR1 DFQATT and CDR2 SNEGSKA (reference sequence). V was clipped by 2 bases and J by 10 bases; unmatched bases: 10. There are 15 residues in the CDR3. Written as DNA, the CDR3 is TGCAGTGCTAGAAACCGACTAGCGGGGAGGAGCGAGCAGTTCTTC. It is translated as CSARNRLAGRSEQFF.

The V gene is TRBV27, the J gene TRBJ2-7; no clear D gene. Germline V gives CDR1 MNHEY, CDR2 SMNVEV (reference sequence). The CDR3 loop spans 13 amino acids. Trimming cost V 2 bases and J 2 bases, with 7 bases left between them. The CDR3 sequence: CASSLRTTYEQYF. The DNA of the CDR3 is TGTGCCAGCAGTTTACGTACAACCTACGAGCAGTACTTC.

The chain carries TRBV9 and TRBJ2-2; D unclear. Germline V lookup: CDR1 SGDLS, CDR2 YYNGEE. V was clipped by 4 bases and J by 1 base, with 5 bases between them. The CDR3 spans 13 residues. The CDR3 nucleotides read TGTGCCAGCAGCTGGGGGAACACCGGGGAGCTGTTTTTT. This gives the protein CASSWGNTGELFF.

This clonotype was seen only a few times. The chain carries TRBV14 and TRBJ2-7; D is undetermined. Germline loops: CDR1 SGHDN, CDR2 FVKESK. CDR3 length: 14 residues. V lost 2 bases to trimming and J lost 5 bases, with 13 bases between them. CDR3 DNA: TGTGCCAGCAGCCAAATGCTGGGAAGCCACGAGCAGTACTTC. As protein: CASSQMLGSHEQYF.

This clonotype was detected only once. V usage is TRBV20-1 and J usage is TRBJ2-7, with 8 nucleotides matching TRBD1. Trimming cost V 0 bases and J 3 bases; bases outside gene matches: 7. The CDR3 contains 15 residues. Germline V gene sequence: CDR1 DFQATT, CDR2 SNEGSKA (reference sequence). This chain's CDR3 is CSARDDGQGRYEQYF. The CDR3 coding sequence is TGCAGTGCTAGAGATGATGGACAGGGACGCTACGAGCAGTACTTC.

The chain is built from TRBV12-3 or TRBV12-4 and TRBJ2-1; the D gene is possibly TRBD2 (5 bases). V was pared by 6 bases and J by 8 bases, with 11 bases between. The CDR3 runs to 12 residues. The CDR3 DNA reads as TGTGCCAGCAGCCCGAGCGGACATGAGCAGTTCTTC. It is translated as CASSPSGHEQFF.

V usage is TRBV5-4 and J usage is TRBJ2-5; D perhaps matches TRBD2 (7 bases). V lost 9 bases and J lost 5, with 17 bases in between. This CDR3 has 13 residues. The germline gives CDR1 SGHNT, CDR2 YYREEE (reference sequence). In DNA form, the CDR3 reads TGTGCCACAAAGGGGGGAGGGGTTGAGACCCAGTACTTC. Protein product: CATKGGGVETQYF.

V gene TRBV6-6 combines with J gene TRBJ2-2; the match to TRBD2 covers 12 bases. The trim removed 0 bases at V and 4 bases at J, leaving 0 bases unmatched. There are 16 residues in the CDR3. Germline V gives CDR1 MNHNY, CDR2 SVGAGI (reference sequence). DNA for the CDR3: TGTGCCAGCAGTTACTCGACTAGCGGGAGCACCGGGGAGCTGTTTTTT. Translating gives CASSYSTSGSTGELFF.

This clonotype was counted a single time. The rearrangement links TRBV6-1 to TRBJ2-3, with TRBD2 matching over 12 bases. The length of the CDR3 is 16 residues. Germline assignment: CDR1 MNHNS and CDR2 SASEGT. With 6 bases clipped from V and 0 bases from J, the junction kept 4 bases outside the gene matches. DNA for the CDR3: TGTGCCAGCAGAGGACTAGCGGGGTTTAGCACAGATACGCAGTATTTT. Translated, it gives CASRGLAGFSTDTQYF.

The chain recombines TRBV11-2 with TRBJ2-3; weak D call: TRBD2 (7 bases). Germline lookup yields CDR1 SGHAT and CDR2 FQNNGV. V dropped 3 bases and J dropped 4 bases, with 11 bases sitting between them. The CDR3 is 14 residues long. CDR3 sequence (DNA): TGTGCCAGCAGCTTGGGGGGGCGCTCAGATACGCAGTATTTT. Its protein product is CASSLGGRSDTQYF. The full variable domain, in which reference TRBV11-2 and TRBJ2-3 provide the parts outside the CDR3, is EAGVAQSPRYKIIEKRQSVAFWCNPISGHATLYWYQQILGQGPKLLIQFQNNGVVDDSQLPKDRFSAERLKGVDSTLKIQPAKLEDSAVYLCASSLGGRSDTQYFGPGTRLTVL.

This clonotype showed up just once. V and J are TRBV28 and TRBJ1-4; D ambiguous. The V end was cut by 6 bases, the J end by 8 bases, with 7 bases between. Germline V gene lookup returns CDR1 MDHEN and CDR2 SYDVKM. This CDR3 has 11 residues. The CDR3 nucleotides read TGTGCCAGCAGAACATTGGAAAAACTGTTTTTT. Protein product: CASRTLEKLFF.

The DNA of the CDR3 is TGTGCCAGCTCACCACCGCAGGCGGGGTATGGCTACACCTTC. Its protein product is CASSPPQAGYGYTF. The rearrangement links TRBV18 to TRBJ1-2; D is undetermined. The CDR3 runs to 14 residues. Germline-derived CDR1 and CDR2 are KGHSH and LQKENI. The germline V and J ends were trimmed by 0 bases and 5 bases, with 10 bases remaining between them.

This chain joins TRBV7-2 and TRBJ2-3; no clear D. The germline CDR1 and CDR2 sequences are SGHTA and FQGNSA. This CDR3 region has 17 residues. Trimming left V 4 bases short and J 0 bases short, with 17 bases between. Written as DNA, the CDR3 is TGTGCCAGCAGCTACCCCGGTGCCCGGCCTAGCACAGATACGCAGTATTTT. It specifies CASSYPGARPSTDTQYF.

The chain has TRBV13 and TRBJ1-3; possible D gene TRBD1, 5 bases. V lost 3 bases and J 2 bases, leaving 11 bases between the germline ends. The germline V gene encodes CDR1 PRHDT and CDR2 FYEKMQ (reference sequence). The CDR3 consists of 15 residues. DNA of the CDR3: TGTGCCAGCAGCTTGGACTACAGGCCTGGAAACACCATATATTTT. The encoded protein is CASSLDYRPGNTIYF.

The V call is TRBV29-1, the J call TRBJ2-1, with D unclear. V lost 4 bases and J 0 bases, leaving 7 bases between the germline ends. Germline V gene lookup returns CDR1 SQVTM and CDR2 ANQGSEA. The CDR3 is made up of 13 amino acids. DNA of the CDR3: TGCAGCGTTGGGGGTCACTCCTACAATGAGCAGTTCTTC. This codes for CSVGGHSYNEQFF.

The J gene is TRBJ1-1, the V gene TRBV28, with 7 bases identical to TRBD1. The CDR3 is made up of 12 amino acids. Germline V lookup: CDR1 MDHEN, CDR2 SYDVKM. Germline trimming cut 8 bases from V and 7 bases from J; bases unmatched to any gene: 7. CDR3 DNA: TGTGCCAGCCGCCCGGACAGGAATGAAGCTTTCTTT. Its translation: CASRPDRNEAFF. The whole variable domain, filled in from reference TRBV28 and TRBJ1-1, reads DVKVTQSSRYLVKRTGEKVFLECVQDMDHENMFWYRQDPGLGLRLIYFSYDVKMKEKGDIPEGYSVSREKKERFSLILESASTNQTSMYLCASRPDRNEAFFGQGTRLTVV.

This chain links TRBV7-2 with TRBJ1-1, with 12 bases fitting TRBD1. J lost 10 bases, V lost 5 bases, and 14 bases had no gene match. The CDR3 consists of 16 residues. In germline, CDR1 is SGHTA, CDR2 FQGNSA. In DNA, the CDR3 is TGTGCCAGCAGCCCCGGGACAGGGGGCTTCTCCGGGGTAGCTTTCTTT. It is translated as CASSPGTGGFSGVAFF. The complete variable domain, with remaining parts taken from reference TRBV7-2 and TRBJ1-1, reads GAGVSQSPSNKVTEKGKDVELRCDPISGHTALYWYRQSLGQGLEFLIYFQGNSAPDKSGLPSDRFSAERTGGSVSTLTIQRTQQEDSAVYLCASSPGTGGFSGVAFFGQGTRLTVV.

This clonotype was seen a single time. The gene calls are TRBV18 and TRBJ2-3, with D possibly TRBD1 on 6 matching bases. The germline V and J ends were trimmed by 3 bases and 2 bases, with 6 bases remaining between them. Germline V gene lookup returns CDR1 KGHSH and CDR2 LQKENI. This CDR3 is built from 13 residues. The CDR3 spells CASSPGHTDTQYF. The CDR3, as DNA: TGTGCCAGCTCACCGGGACACACAGATACGCAGTATTTT.

J is TRBJ2-5 and V is TRBV20-1; D remains ambiguous. The CDR3 contains 12 residues. From germline, CDR1 is DFQATT and CDR2 SNEGSKA (reference sequence). Trimming took off 5 bases at V and 4 bases at J, with 11 bases between the two ends. CDR3 DNA sequence: TGCAGTGCTGGACCCCCCGGAGAGACCCAGTACTTC. This translates into CSAGPPGETQYF.

The chain links TRBV29-1 to TRBJ2-2, with 10 bases aligning to TRBD1. V shed 6 bases and J 9 bases; nucleotides not matched to a gene: 7. The germline V gene has CDR1 SQVTM and CDR2 ANQGSEA. The CDR3 is 13 residues long. The CDR3 DNA reads as TGCAGCGTCTCCGGGACAGGGGAAAGGGAGCTGTTTTTT. It specifies CSVSGTGERELFF.

This clonotype was counted a single time. This sequence joins TRBV29-1 and TRBJ2-5, with D maybe TRBD1 (5 bases). This CDR3 is built from 11 residues. V shed 4 bases and J shed 4 bases, with 7 bases lying between them. The germline V gene encodes CDR1 SQVTM and CDR2 ANQGSEA. In DNA form, the CDR3 reads TGCAGCGTTGTAAGGGGAGAGACCCAGTACTTC. Translating it yields CSVVRGETQYF. Full variable domain (missing parts from reference TRBV29-1 and TRBJ2-5): SAVISQKPSRDICQRGTSLTIQCQVDSQVTMMFWYRQQPGQSLTLIATANQGSEATYESGFVIDKFPISRPNLTFSTLTVSNMSPEDSSIYLCSVVRGETQYFGPGTRLLVL.

The chain combines TRBV19 with TRBJ1-5; D gene ambiguous. With 4 bases removed from V and 4 bases from J, the gap between germline ends came to 5 bases. This CDR3 comprises 12 residues. CDR1 LNHDA and CDR2 SQIVND come from the germline V gene (reference sequence). This CDR3 reads CASSRANQPQHF. In nucleotides, the CDR3 is TGTGCCAGTAGTAGGGCTAATCAGCCCCAGCATTTT.

This chain connects TRBV6-1 to TRBJ2-5; 8 bases fit TRBD1. The CDR3 sequence is 15 residues long. V dropped 3 bases and J dropped 5; count of bases not matched to a gene: 8. CDR1 is MNHNS, CDR2 SASEGT, per germline. CDR3 in amino acids: CASSDRPGGRETQYF. Written as DNA, the CDR3 is TGTGCCAGCAGTGACAGACCAGGGGGCCGGGAGACCCAGTACTTC.

The chain couples TRBV29-1 to TRBJ2-3, with a possible D match to TRBD2 (6 bases). From germline, CDR1 is SQVTM and CDR2 ANQGSEA. V lost 6 bases and J 2 bases, leaving 15 bases between the germline ends. The CDR3 contains 14 residues. The CDR3 protein is CSVLGAGTTDTQYF. DNA for the CDR3: TGCAGCGTCCTAGGTGCGGGGACCACAGATACGCAGTATTTT.